This T cell receptor (beta chain) is drawn from a study of tumor-infiltrating lymphocytes in oesophageal squamous cell carcinoma. The length of the CDR3 is 18 residues. J gave up 6 bases and V 4 bases, and 12 bases lay outside the gene matches. CDR1 and CDR2 (germline): SGHVT, SQSDAQ. TCRdb used MiXCR to reprocess the PCR reads, holding one entry per CDR3 protein. The sample records more than 10,000 distinct CDR3 sequences, over 50% being singletons. Source material: esophageal tumor tissue. The origin of this receptor is a female donor with esophageal squamous cell carcinoma. The chain carries TRBV7-4 and TRBJ2-3; 14 nucleotides agree with TRBD2. The DNA of the CDR3 is TGTGCCAGCAGCTCAACATCGGGACTAGCGGGAGTAAGCGATACGCAGTATTTT. Protein: CASSSTSGLAGVSDTQYF.